Below, one T cell receptor beta chain is given with its context. The sample is drawn from a study of T cell changes during pregnancy in multiple sclerosis. Measured with immunoSEQ multiplex PCR; TCRdb has only the in-frame clones, and not every one. The profile shows about 110,000 clones, around 92% of them singletons. The CDR3 extends over 14 amino acids. Trimming left V 5 bases short and J 4 bases short, with 16 bases between. Germline CDR1 reads SQVTM; CDR2 reads ANQGSEA. This rearrangement joins TRBV29-1 to TRBJ2-3, with D perhaps matching TRBD2 (7 bases). This material consisted of peripheral blood, taken after pregnancy. The TCR sequence derives from a female donor with multiple sclerosis, enrolled in a pregnancy study. CDR3: CSVPMGGAADTQYF. CDR3 in DNA: TGCAGCGTTCCAATGGGGGGGGCCGCAGATACGCAGTATTTT.